Listed here is a single TCR beta chain. The antigen remains unidentified. The record originates from a study of cytomegalovirus exposure and HLA in healthy donors. Losses at the gene ends were 4 bases for V and 3 bases for J; bases not matched to a gene: 4. The germline gives CDR1 SGHRS, CDR2 YFSETQ. This CDR3 is 15 amino acids long. Study-wide findings and caveats: In an earlier analysis, productive rearrangement rates for most beta V segments clustered near 87% or 30%. In a later analysis, specific HLA alleles were associated with 16,000 or so TCR beta sequences at a 0.05 false discovery rate. Owing to their indistinguishability, certain V segments, notably TRBV6-2 and TRBV6-3, were excluded.

In the PCR, 60 Vbeta and 13 Jbeta primers were used. Measured with immunoSEQ multiplex PCR; TCRdb has only the in-frame clones, and not every one. The table shows about 170,000 clones, with about 72% occurring only once. This chain links TRBV5-1 with TRBJ2-5; 12 nucleotides agree with TRBD1. The sequenced material came from PBMCs. The sequence derives from a girl under 18 in good health and CMV-seronegative. The CDR3 protein is CASSGGTGGEETQYF. The CDR3 DNA reads as TGCGCCAGCAGCGGGGGGACAGGGGGCGAAGAGACCCAGTACTTC.